Listed here are 28 T cell receptor beta chains from one sample, sequenced in a study of post-analysis software for immune sequencing data. General study findings and limits: Patients had higher frequencies than controls of roughly five TRBV segments, including TRBV5-6, TRBV5-1 and TRBV20-1.

Researchers reported that TCR beta cDNA libraries carried unique molecular identifiers. TCRdb used MiXCR to reprocess the PCR reads, holding one entry per CDR3 protein. The top ten clones hold 4% to 5.5% of a sample with 800,000 to 950,000 distinct CDR3 sequences, approximately 57% of them seen once. The antigens these receptors bind are not known. The specimen sequenced was blood. All receptors come from a girl between 5 and 17 years old with multiple sclerosis.

This clonotype was picked up one time. This sequence joins TRBV20-1 and TRBJ2-7, with 8 bases aligning to TRBD1. V trimming: 5 bases; J trimming: 2 bases; junction bases outside the gene matches: 2. Germline CDR1 reads DFQATT; CDR2 reads SNEGSKA (reference sequence). The CDR3 has 12 amino acids. The CDR3 loop is CSAPRGPYEQYF. CDR3 in DNA: TGCAGTGCTCCCAGGGGGCCCTACGAGCAGTACTTC.

The V and J genes are TRBV6-1 and TRBJ1-1; D call uncertain. This CDR3 contains 11 residues. Trimming left V 3 bases short and J 7 bases short, with 6 bases between. Germline CDR1 reads MNHNS; CDR2 reads SASEGT. DNA of the CDR3: TGTGCCAGCAGTGAGGGGATTGAAGCTTTCTTT. Its translation: CASSEGIEAFF.

The rearrangement links TRBV5-1 to TRBJ1-3; D ambiguous. The CDR3 totals 17 residues. The ends were cut back, 1 base at V and 4 bases at J, with 18 bases in the middle. Germline CDR1 is SGHRS and CDR2 is YFSETQ. This CDR3 reads CASSLWGGPVTGNTIYF. The DNA of the CDR3 is TGCGCCAGCAGCTTGTGGGGAGGCCCGGTTACGGGAAACACCATATATTTT.

The chain has TRBV14 and TRBJ2-3; D uncertain. With 8 bases removed from V and 0 bases from J, the gap between germline ends came to 9 bases. The CDR3 loop spans 13 amino acids. Per germline, CDR1 SGHDN and CDR2 FVKESK. The CDR3 region is CASGLWSTDTQYF. The CDR3 bases are TGTGCCAGCGGCCTTTGGAGCACAGATACGCAGTATTTT.

The V call is TRBV6-5, the J call TRBJ1-2, with D tentatively TRBD1 (5 bases). V was clipped by 7 bases and J by 8 bases, with 20 bases between them. The CDR3 contains 14 residues. Germline-derived CDR1 and CDR2 are MNHEY and SVGAGI. As DNA, the CDR3 is TGTGCCAGCAACGACCTCGGGACGCCTCACGGCTACACCTTC. It encodes CASNDLGTPHGYTF.

This chain uses TRBV6-1 with TRBJ2-5; 7 nucleotides align to TRBD1. From germline, CDR1 is MNHNS and CDR2 SASEGT. V was pared by 1 base and J by 4 bases, with 6 bases of the junction left unmatched. The CDR3 runs to 15 residues. DNA of the CDR3: TGTGCCAGCAGTGAAGAAAAGGGGGCGGTAGAGACCCAGTACTTC. This encodes CASSEEKGAVETQYF.

In this sample, this clonotype turned up a few times. The V call is TRBV11-1, the J call TRBJ1-2; the D gene is possibly TRBD1 (5 bases). This CDR3 region has 14 residues. Between the trimmed V and J ends, which lost 5 bases and 5 bases, there was a span of 15 bases. The V gene's germline CDR1 is SGHAT and CDR2 FQDESV (reference sequence). The CDR3 DNA reads as TGTGCCAGCAGCCTCCGGGACGGTGAATATGGCTACACCTTC. Translated, it gives CASSLRDGEYGYTF.

The J gene is TRBJ2-7, the V gene TRBV4-2; TRBD2 might be the D (7 bases). V was trimmed by 5 bases and J by 2 bases, leaving 16 bases between them. The germline V gene encodes CDR1 LGHNA and CDR2 YNFKEQ. This CDR3 spans 15 amino acids. CDR3 loop: CASSSRDGGPYEQYF. DNA for the CDR3: TGTGCCAGCAGCTCCCGCGACGGGGGGCCCTACGAGCAGTACTTC.

This clonotype was recorded a few times. One end of the junction is discordant with germline, which a read error may explain. This sequence joins TRBV5-1 and TRBJ2-7, with 10 bases identical to TRBD2. This CDR3 has 15 amino acids. Germline V lookup: CDR1 SGHRS, CDR2 YFSETQ. The CDR3 region has the DNA TGTGCCAGCAGTTTGGGGGCTAGCGGGGGTTACGAGCAGTACTTC. As protein: CASSLGASGGYEQYF.

The chain recombines TRBV12-3 or TRBV12-4 with TRBJ2-3; the D is unclear. This CDR3 comprises 12 residues. V gave up 4 bases and J gave up 7 bases, with 9 bases separating them. CDR3 sequence (DNA): TGTGCCAGCAGTTCTACCCCGAATACGCAGTATTTT. Its protein is CASSSTPNTQYF.

V gene TRBV20-1 combines with J gene TRBJ2-7, with 10 bases aligning to TRBD2. The CDR3 contains 16 residues. Germline trimming cut 1 base from V and 0 bases from J; bases unmatched to any gene: 6. The germline V gene encodes CDR1 DFQATT and CDR2 SNEGSKA (reference sequence). For the CDR3, the DNA is TGCAGTGCTAGAGGCCAGGTAGCGGGAGGCTCCTACGAGCAGTACTTC. Protein product: CSARGQVAGGSYEQYF.

V gene TRBV20-1 combines with J gene TRBJ2-1; 14 bases are shared with TRBD2. The CDR3 consists of 14 residues. V trimming: 4 bases; J trimming: 6 bases; junction bases outside the gene matches: 2. CDR1 and CDR2 from the germline V gene are DFQATT and SNEGSKA (reference sequence). The CDR3 region has the DNA TGCAGTGCTACAGGACTAGCGGGAGGCAATGAGCAGTTCTTC. Encoded protein: CSATGLAGGNEQFF.

This clonotype was seen a few times. The chain employs TRBV4-1 and TRBJ2-7, with D hard to call. Germline CDR1 and CDR2: MGHRA and YSYEKL. The CDR3 runs 14 residues. Between the trimmed V and J ends, which lost 0 bases and 3 bases, there was a span of 9 bases. CDR3 sequence reads: CASSQDNRNYEQYF. The DNA for the CDR3 is TGCGCCAGCAGCCAAGATAACCGTAACTACGAGCAGTACTTC.

Details on this clonotype: The junction shows a germline mismatch at one end, possibly a read error. The chain joins TRBV20-1 to TRBJ1-5; D not certain. This CDR3 comprises 16 residues. Germline CDR1 and CDR2: DFQATT and SNEGSKA (reference sequence). In DNA, the CDR3 is TGCAGTGCTAGAGCGGTCGGACTCCCTGGAGGTCAGCCCCGGCATTTT. It encodes CSARAVGLPGGQPRHF.

The sample holds a few counts of this clonotype. The chain employs TRBV7-6 and TRBJ2-7; 9 bases are shared with TRBD1. The CDR3 runs to 16 residues. Looked up from germline, CDR1 is SGHVS and CDR2 is FNYEAQ. V shed 5 bases and J 4 bases; nucleotides not matched to a gene: 12. CDR3 loop: CASSNREPGQGYEQYF. The CDR3 nucleotides are TGTGCCAGCAGCAACCGAGAACCGGGACAGGGTTACGAGCAGTACTTC.

This rearrangement joins TRBV7-7 to TRBJ2-7; D may correspond to TRBD1 or TRBD2 (5 bases each). This CDR3 has 14 residues. V lost 5 bases to trimming and J lost 7 bases, with 18 bases between them. Per the germline V gene, CDR1 is SSHAT and CDR2 is FNYEAQ (reference sequence). Written as DNA, the CDR3 is TGTGCCAGCAGCCCAGGACTCGCCGAGGGGGAGCAGTACTTC. It translates to CASSPGLAEGEQYF.

The chain uses TRBV29-1 and TRBJ1-2, with no clear D. V lost 5 bases and J 7 bases, leaving 23 bases between the germline ends. Germline loops: CDR1 SQVTM, CDR2 ANQGSEA. The CDR3 has 15 residues. CDR3 nucleotides: TGCAGCGTTTGGGGAGGTCATGGAAGGTCGAGTGGCTACACCTTC. As protein: CSVWGGHGRSSGYTF. Using reference TRBV29-1 and TRBJ1-2 for the parts outside the CDR3, the full variable domain is SAVISQKPSRDICQRGTSLTIQCQVDSQVTMMFWYRQQPGQSLTLIATANQGSEATYESGFVIDKFPISRPNLTFSTLTVSNMSPEDSSIYLCSVWGGHGRSSGYTFGSGTRLTVV.

The chain is built from TRBV29-1 and TRBJ2-5; D is perhaps TRBD1 (6 bases). Trimming removed 6 bases at V and 5 bases at J, with 16 bases between. This CDR3 region has 13 residues. Germline CDR1 is SQVTM and CDR2 is ANQGSEA. This CDR3 is CSVVQGFRETQYF. DNA of the CDR3: TGCAGCGTAGTACAGGGATTCCGGGAGACCCAGTACTTC.

The chain combines TRBV12-3 or TRBV12-4 with TRBJ2-1; 8 bases are shared with TRBD2. The CDR3 extends over 15 amino acids. After removal of 2 bases from V and 9 bases from J, the junction contained 9 bases not matched to a gene. The CDR3 DNA reads as TGTGCCAGCAGTTTAAACGGCGGGAGGAGGTCTGAGCAGTTCTTC. This sequence encodes CASSLNGGRRSEQFF.

There are a few counts of this clonotype. The CDR3 sequence is CSARGGSSDNEQFF. The CDR3, as DNA: TGCAGTGCTAGAGGTGGGAGTTCCGACAATGAGCAGTTCTTC. This chain joins TRBV20-1 and TRBJ2-1; possibly TRBD2 for D (5 bases). This CDR3 contains 14 residues. The V end lost 1 base, the J end lost 5 bases, and 12 bases lay between the germline ends. Germline values: CDR1 DFQATT, CDR2 SNEGSKA (reference sequence).

About this clonotype itself: The conserved phenylalanine or tryptophan normally closing the CDR3 is absent here, so this likely arose from a read error. This chain connects TRBV3-1 to TRBJ2-1, with a weak D call TRBD2 (7 bases). Trimming removed 4 bases at V and 4 bases at J, with 17 bases between. Germline assignment: CDR1 LGHDT and CDR2 YNNKEL (reference sequence). The CDR3 sequence is 16 residues long. Here the CDR3 DNA reads TGTGCCAGCAGCCCAAGAGGGGGGACTACTTACAATGAGCAGTTCGTC. It encodes CASSPRGGTTYNEQFV.

This clonotype occurred a few times. The chain joins TRBV3-1 to TRBJ2-3; D gene unclear. Trimming took off 0 bases at V and 3 bases at J, with 7 bases between the two ends. The CDR3 runs to 14 residues. Germline CDR1 and CDR2: LGHDT and YNNKEL (reference sequence). CDR3 bases: TGTGCCAGCAGCCAAGATGTGAGGACAGATACGCAGTATTTT. It encodes CASSQDVRTDTQYF.

The V gene is TRBV21-1, the J gene TRBJ2-4; the D call TRBD1 from the table was never checked on the DNA. TRBV21-1 is a known pseudogene. The CDR3 is 15 residues long. This CDR3 is CASSRVGGRINIQYF. CDR3 DNA sequence: TGTGCCAGCAGCCGGGTAGGGGGGCGCATTAACATTCAGTACTTC.

This clonotype was counted only a few times. The CDR3 DNA sequence: TGCGCCAGCAGCCCCGTTCTCCGGCGTCGCCACTACGAGCAGTACTTC. Its translation: CASSPVLRRRHYEQYF. V gene TRBV5-1 combines with J gene TRBJ2-7; D is uncertain. In germline, CDR1 is SGHRS, CDR2 YFSETQ. The CDR3 runs to 16 residues. V was cut by 4 bases and J by 3 bases, with 20 bases left in between.

This clonotype was observed a few times. The chain combines TRBV20-1 with TRBJ1-1; 11 bases fit TRBD1. The CDR3 spans 13 residues. Germline-derived CDR1 and CDR2 are DFQATT and SNEGSKA (reference sequence). Trimming took 3 bases from V and 3 from J; bases not matched to a gene: 0. The CDR3 is CSARGQGDTEAFF. The DNA for the CDR3 is TGCAGTGCTAGGGGACAGGGGGACACTGAAGCTTTCTTT.

The chain uses TRBV4-2 and TRBJ2-3; 12 bases line up with TRBD2. The CDR3 has 16 residues. The J segment lost 4 bases and the V segment lost 3 bases, leaving 5 bases of the junction unmatched. Looked up from germline, CDR1 is LGHNA and CDR2 is YNFKEQ. The CDR3 DNA follows: TGTGCCAGCAGCCAGACTAGCGGGGGCGGCCCAGATACGCAGTATTTT. Its protein product is CASSQTSGGGPDTQYF.

This clonotype was observed a few times. The chain has TRBV29-1 and TRBJ2-5, with 9 bases aligning to TRBD2. J was trimmed by 7 bases and V by 8 bases; bases with no gene match: 17. Germline CDR1 and CDR2: SQVTM and ANQGSEA. The CDR3 is made up of 15 amino acids. DNA for the CDR3: TGCAGCTCCTCTCCCGTGCTAGCGGGGTCGGGGACCCAGTACTTC. This encodes CSSSPVLAGSGTQYF.

V usage is TRBV12-3 or TRBV12-4 and J usage is TRBJ1-6, with TRBD1 identical over 10 bases. The length of the CDR3 is 16 residues. The V and J ends lost 5 bases and 10 bases, in that order; junction bases with no gene match: 11. The CDR3 sequence is CASSRQGARSGSPLHF. In nucleotides, the CDR3 is TGTGCCAGCAGTAGACAGGGGGCGCGGTCCGGGTCACCCCTCCACTTT.